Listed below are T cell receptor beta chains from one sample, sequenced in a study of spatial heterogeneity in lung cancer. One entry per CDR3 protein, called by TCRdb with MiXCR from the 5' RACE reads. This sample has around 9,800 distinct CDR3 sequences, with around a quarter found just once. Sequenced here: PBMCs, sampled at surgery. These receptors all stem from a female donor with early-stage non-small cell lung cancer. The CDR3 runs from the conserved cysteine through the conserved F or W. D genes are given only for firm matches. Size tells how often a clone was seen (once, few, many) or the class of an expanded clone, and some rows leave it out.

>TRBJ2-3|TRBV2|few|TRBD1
TGTGCCAGCAGTGTGGACAGGGCAAGCACAGATACGCAGTATTTT
CASSVDRASTDTQYF
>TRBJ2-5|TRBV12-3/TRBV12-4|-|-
TGTGCCAGCAGTCGAGAAGGGAGTAGGGAGACCCAGTACTTC
CASSREGSRETQYF
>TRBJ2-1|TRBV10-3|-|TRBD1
TGTGCCATCAGGGGACAGGGGGTCTACAATGAGCAGTTCTTC
CAIRGQGVYNEQFF
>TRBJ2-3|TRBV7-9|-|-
TGTGCCAGCAGCTGGGTCCCGAGGGGGGCTAGATGGACAGATACGCAGTATTTT
CASSWVPRGARWTDTQYF
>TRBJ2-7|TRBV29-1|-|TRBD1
TGCAGCGCCGGGGAGGTGGGGGACAGGCGTAACGAGCAGTACTTC
CSAGEVGDRRNEQYF
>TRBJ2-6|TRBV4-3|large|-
TGCGCCAGCAGCCAAGCCGATAGCAAGTCAGGGGCCAACGTCCTGACTTTC
CASSQADSKSGANVLTF
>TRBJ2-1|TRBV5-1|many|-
TGCGCCAGCAGCCTGTGGGGAGCGAGCTCCTACAATGAGCAGTTCTTC
CASSLWGASSYNEQFF
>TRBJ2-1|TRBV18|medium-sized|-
TGTGCCAGCTCACCAACAGGGTTTTTTTCCCAGCAGTTCTTC
CASSPTGFFSQQFF
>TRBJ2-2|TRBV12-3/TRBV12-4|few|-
TGTGCCAGCAACCCGACAGGGAACACCGGGGAGCTGTTTTTT
CASNPTGNTGELFF
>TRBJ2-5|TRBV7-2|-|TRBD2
TGTGCCAGCAGCTTACGCGGGAGACAATGGGAGACCCAGTACTTC
CASSLRGRQWETQYF
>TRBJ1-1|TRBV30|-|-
TGTGCCTGGAGTGAGACACCGAACACTGAAGCTTTCTTT
CAWSETPNTEAFF
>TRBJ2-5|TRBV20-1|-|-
TGCAGTGCTCCACCTGGGACTTCCCAAGAGACCCAGTACTTC
CSAPPGTSQETQYF
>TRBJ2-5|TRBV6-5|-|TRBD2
TGTGCCAGCAGTTACCCTAGCGGGGCACAAGAGACCCAGTACTTC
CASSYPSGAQETQYF
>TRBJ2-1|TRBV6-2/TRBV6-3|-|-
TGTGCCAGCAGCCCCCCAGAGGGGTCCTACAATGAGCAGTTCTTC
CASSPPEGSYNEQFF
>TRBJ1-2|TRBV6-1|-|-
TGTGCCAGCAGTGAAGCGGTGGGACAACTTGGCTACACCTTC
CASSEAVGQLGYTF
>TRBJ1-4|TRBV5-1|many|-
TGCGCCAGCAGTCCCGGGCCCCCAACTAATGAAAAACTGTTTTTT
CASSPGPPTNEKLFF
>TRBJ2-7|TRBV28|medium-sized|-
TGTGCCAGCAGTTTGGGGGCAGGGATAGAAAACGAGCAGTACTTC
CASSLGAGIENEQYF
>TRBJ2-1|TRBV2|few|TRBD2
TGTGCGGGGGGGGACGGGACGAGCTCCTACAATGAGCAGTTCTTC
CAGGDGTSSYNEQFF
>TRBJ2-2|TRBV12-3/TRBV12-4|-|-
TGTGCCAGCACCCTAGGGAACACCGGGGAGCTGTTTTTT
CASTLGNTGELFF
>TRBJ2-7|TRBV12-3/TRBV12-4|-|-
TGTGCCAGCAGGAAGACTGGGAACTACGAGCAGTACTTC
CASRKTGNYEQYF
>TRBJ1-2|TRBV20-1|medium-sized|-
TGCAGTGCCCCCTACACAGGGCCAGGTGGCTACACCTTC
CSAPYTGPGGYTF
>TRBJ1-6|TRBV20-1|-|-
TGCAGTGCTAGTTCGGGCCCCCAAAATTCACCCCTCCACTTT
CSASSGPQNSPLHF
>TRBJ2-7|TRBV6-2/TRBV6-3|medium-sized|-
TGTGCCAGCACGCGGGACTTATACGAGCAGTACTTC
CASTRDLYEQYF
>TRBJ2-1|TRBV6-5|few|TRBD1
TGTGCCAGCAGTAGGCGAGGGGGCCACAATGAGCAGTTCTTC
CASSRRGGHNEQFF
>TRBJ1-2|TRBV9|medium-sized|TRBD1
TGTGCCAGCAGCGTAGGACCCGGGACAGGGGATGGCTACACCTTC
CASSVGPGTGDGYTF
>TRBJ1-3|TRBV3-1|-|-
TGTGCCAGCAGCGCACGGGGCTCTGGAAACACCATATATTTT
CASSARGSGNTIYF
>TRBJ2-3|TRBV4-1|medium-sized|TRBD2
TGCGCCAGCAGCCACCCAGCGGGGCTAGCGGGAGGCCCAGATACGCAGTATTTT
CASSHPAGLAGGPDTQYF
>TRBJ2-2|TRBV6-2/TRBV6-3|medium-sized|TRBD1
TGTGCCAGCAGTTACGTCAGGCCGGACAGGGGCCCCGGGGAGCTGTTTTTT
CASSYVRPDRGPGELFF
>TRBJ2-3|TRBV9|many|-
TGTGCCAGCAGCGTAGCGTCGACTGGGTTAGATACGCAGTATTTT
CASSVASTGLDTQYF
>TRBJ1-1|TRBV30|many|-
TGTGCCTGCTTGGCGGGAAGGGACTTCTTT
CACLAGRDFF
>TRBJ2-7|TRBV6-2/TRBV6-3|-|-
TGTGCCAGCAGTTACAAGAGAAGCTCCTACGAGCAGTACTTC
CASSYKRSSYEQYF
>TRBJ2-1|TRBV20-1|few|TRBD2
TGCAGTGCCAGAGAACTAGCGGGAGGGCCGGGTGAGCAGTTCTTC
CSARELAGGPGEQFF
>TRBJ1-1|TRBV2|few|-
TGTGCCAGCAGTGCAGGGTTCACTGAAGCTTTCTTT
CASSAGFTEAFF
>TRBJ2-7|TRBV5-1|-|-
TGCGCCAGCAGCTTGAGTAACAGCGAGCAGTACTTC
CASSLSNSEQYF
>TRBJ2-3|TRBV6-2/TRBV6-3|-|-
TGTGCCAGCAGTTACCTTACAGGGAGGTACACAGATACGCAGTATTTT
CASSYLTGRYTDTQYF
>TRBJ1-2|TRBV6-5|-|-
TGTGCCAGCGGAAGAGTAAAGGGCTACACCTTC
CASGRVKGYTF
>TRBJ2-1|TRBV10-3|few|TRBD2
TGTGCCATCAGTGAGCCCTCGGGAGGGCCTTACAATGAGCAGTTCTTC
CAISEPSGGPYNEQFF
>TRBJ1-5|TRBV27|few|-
TGTGCCAGCAGGCCAGGGCGGATTAGCAATCAGCCCCAGCATTTT
CASRPGRISNQPQHF
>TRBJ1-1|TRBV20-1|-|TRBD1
TGCAGTGCTAGATATCGGGACAGACAGAACACTGAAGCTTTCTTT
CSARYRDRQNTEAFF
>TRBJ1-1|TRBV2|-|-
TGTGCCAGCAGTTTGGCTGTGAACACTGAAGCTTTCTTT
CASSLAVNTEAFF
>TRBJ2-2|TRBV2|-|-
TGTGCCAGCAGTTACAGGGAAACCGGGGAGCTGTTTTTT
CASSYRETGELFF
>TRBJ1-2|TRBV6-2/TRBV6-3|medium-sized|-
TGTGCCAGCAGTGGACGGGAAAACTATGGCTACACCTTC
CASSGRENYGYTF
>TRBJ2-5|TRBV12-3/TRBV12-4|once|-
TGTGCCAGCAGTCCCTTAGCCCTGAGCCAGGAGACCCAGTACTTC
CASSPLALSQETQYF
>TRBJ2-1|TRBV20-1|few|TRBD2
TGCAGTGCTAGAGATTTCGGGAGGGCCTCTTACAATGAGCAGTTCTTC
CSARDFGRASYNEQFF
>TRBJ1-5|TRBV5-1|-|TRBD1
TGCGCCAGCACCCCTTACTCCGAGACAGGGGATCTCTATAGCAATCAGCCCCAGCATTTT
CASTPYSETGDLYSNQPQHF
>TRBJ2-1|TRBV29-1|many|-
TGCAGCATTAGATATCCCCACAATGAGCAGTTCTTC
CSIRYPHNEQFF
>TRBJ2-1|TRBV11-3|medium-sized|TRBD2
TGTGCCAGCAGCCCCCGGACTAGCGGGCTGAACAATGAGCAGTTCTTC
CASSPRTSGLNNEQFF
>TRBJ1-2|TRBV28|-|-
TGTGCCAGCAGTTGCCCAACCTTC
CASSCPTF
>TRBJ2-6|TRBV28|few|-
TGTGCCAGCAGTCCAGCAGACAGCTCTGGGGCCAACGTCCTGACTTTC
CASSPADSSGANVLTF
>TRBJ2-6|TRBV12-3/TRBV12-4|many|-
TGTGCCACTTCAACTGGGGCCAACGTCCTGACTTTC
CATSTGANVLTF
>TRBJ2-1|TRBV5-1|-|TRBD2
TGCGCCAGCAGGGAAAGCGGGAGGAGACTAGGTGAGCAGTTCTTC
CASRESGRRLGEQFF
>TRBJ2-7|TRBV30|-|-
TGTGCCTGGAGTGTTTACGGGTACTCCTACGAGCAGTACTTC
CAWSVYGYSYEQYF
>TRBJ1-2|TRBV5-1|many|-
TGCGCCAGCAGGATCGACAGAGATGGCTACACCTTC
CASRIDRDGYTF
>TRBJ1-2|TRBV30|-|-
TGTGCCTGGAGTCGGGGTGTAGCTGGCTACACCTTC
CAWSRGVAGYTF
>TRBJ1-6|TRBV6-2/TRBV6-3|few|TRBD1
TGTGCCAGCAGCCGAGACAGGGTCGGCTCACCCCTCCACTTT
CASSRDRVGSPLHF
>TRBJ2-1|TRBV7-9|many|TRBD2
TGTGCCAGCAGCCACGGCGGCGGGAGGGCCTTGGTTAATGAGCAGTTCTTC
CASSHGGGRALVNEQFF
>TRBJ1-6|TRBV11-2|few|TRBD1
TGTGCCAGCGCCCGACAGGGGACCATTAATTCACCCCTCCACTTT
CASARQGTINSPLHF